This paragraph covers one T cell receptor beta chain sequence. This clonotype was seen many times. Its antigen remains unidentified. Per-base quality was not reported, and no clone a single base away is much larger than it. Library preparation employed PCR. Instrument on record: Illumina HiSeq 2500. TCR library preparation used molecular barcoding, with unique molecular identifiers applied to normalize quantification of the TCRbeta repertoire. TCRdb passed the public sequencing reads through fastp at Q25 and MiXCR, retaining productive beta sequences. Merged by CDR3 protein, the rows form single entries marked with the most common genes and DNA. In this sample the table shows about 140,000 distinct CDR3 sequences, 8% to 10% of which occur a single time. The ten largest make up about a sixth of the sample. This entry belongs to a study of T-cell reconstitution after alpha-beta-depleted transplantation in children (dated by TCRdb to about 2016). Regarding the research as a whole: The study quantitatively tracked T-cell immune reconstitution after TCRalphabeta/CD19-depleted allogeneic hematopoietic cell transplantation in children using TCR repertoire profiling. Points the paper makes about the study in general: The frequencies of hyperexpanded clones fell over the following months, and after one year, T-cell counts and TCRbeta diversity were mostly attributed to newly produced T cells. The apparently early alphabetaT-cell count recovery about two months after transplant was reportedly dependent on only several hundred rapidly expanded clones derived from non-depleted graft cells. In some patients, the high TCRbeta diversity seen at day 60 was put down to recipient T cells and intrathymic progenitors that had survived conditioning.

V is pared back by 3 bases and J by 2 bases, with 7 bases lying between the germline termini. CDR3 length: 13 amino acids, cysteine to phenylalanine. Only the CDR3 DNA is retained, 39 bases long and in frame from the first base. According to the germline V gene (reference sequence), CDR1 reads SEHNR and CDR2 reads FQNEAQ. The treatment or condition tag for this specimen amounts to: allogeneic hematopoietic cell transplantation with graft depleted of TCRalphabeta T cells and CD19 B cells. Transplant recipients were children who received TCRalphabeta/CD19-depleted allogeneic hematopoietic cell grafts.

The sample in question was PBMCs, mostly from graft donor cells, obtained 180 days after TCRalphabeta/CD19-depleted stem cell transplant. The chain is made from TRBV7-9 and TRBJ1-2, with the D gene not confidently named. This sequence was found in a female patient aged 2 to 10 who had a stem cell transplant for congenital amegakaryocytic thrombocytopenia, so the T cells may come from the graft donor. The sequenced DNA is TGTGCCAGCAGCTTCGGGCAGAACTATGGCTACACCTTC. Its translation reads: CASSFGQNYGYTF. With the portions outside the CDR3 filled from the reference TRBV7-9 and TRBJ1-2 genes, the complete variable region becomes DTGVSQNPRHKITKRGQNVTFRCDPISEHNRLYWYRQTLGQGPEFLTYFQNEAQLEKSRLLSDRFSAERPKGSFSTLEIQRTEQGDSAMYLCASSFGQNYGYTFGSGTRLTVV.